These T cell receptor beta chains were read from a single sample in a study of T cells in Graves' hyperthyroidism and ophthalmopathy. TCRdb fed the multiplex PCR reads into MiXCR, producing one record per CDR3 protein. The table has fewer than 750,000 distinct CDR3 sequences, about 15% seen once. Sequenced: blood. The receptors here all came from a woman between 40 and 50 years old with Graves' ophthalmopathy. The CDR3 runs from the conserved cysteine through the conserved F or W. The D gene is left open where the match is weak. Size tells how often a clone was seen (once, few, many) or the class of an expanded clone, and some rows leave it out.

d_call	v_call	j_call	clone_size	cdr3_nt	cdr3_aa
TRBD1	TRBV30	TRBJ1-2	many	TGTGCCTGGAGAGGGACAGGAGGTTATGGCTACACCTTC	CAWRGTGGYGYTF
-	TRBV5-1	TRBJ2-7	few	TGCGCCAGCAGCTACTACGGACGGTCCCCAGGGGAGCAGTACTTC	CASSYYGRSPGEQYF
-	TRBV18	TRBJ1-1	many	TGTGCCAGCTCAAAACAGGGCGGTGACACTGAAGCTTTCTTT	CASSKQGGDTEAFF
-	TRBV6-1	TRBJ2-4	few	TGTGCCAGCAGTGACGGGCAGGGTTATGACATTCAGTACTTC	CASSDGQGYDIQYF
TRBD1	TRBV6-2/TRBV6-3	TRBJ1-2	few	TGTGCCAGCAGTTACCCGGGACAGCGGAGAGGCTACACCTTC	CASSYPGQRRGYTF
TRBD1	TRBV4-2	TRBJ1-3	few	TGTGCCAGCAGCCCATATGAAAGGGACAGAGGAAACACCATATATTTT	CASSPYERDRGNTIYF
-	TRBV20-1	TRBJ1-2	-	TGCAGGACGGGGCCAGGGGATGGCTACACCTTC	CRTGPGDGYTF
-	TRBV3-1	TRBJ1-6	-	TGTGCCAGCAGCCGAAGACAGGCCCTCTCCTATAATTCACCCCTCCACTTT	CASSRRQALSYNSPLHF
TRBD2	TRBV28	TRBJ2-7	many	TGTGCCAGCCTAGAGGTGGTAGCGGGTTTGAACGAGCAGTACTTC	CASLEVVAGLNEQYF
-	TRBV11-2	TRBJ1-1	-	TGTGCCAGCAGCTTTAGGGATGATACTGAAGCTTTCTTT	CASSFRDDTEAFF
-	TRBV19	TRBJ1-2	few	TGTGCCAGTAGCCGCCCGACAGGAGTGGACTATGGCTACACCTTC	CASSRPTGVDYGYTF
-	TRBV6-1	TRBJ2-6	-	TGTGCCAGCGGGGAAGGGACGGTTTACTCTGGGGCCAACGTCCTGACTTTC	CASGEGTVYSGANVLTF
-	TRBV5-6	TRBJ2-5	many	TGTGCCAGCAGCCTAGGATCTTCCCCCGAGACCCAGTACTTC	CASSLGSSPETQYF
-	TRBV12-3/TRBV12-4	TRBJ2-7	many	TGTGCCAGCAGTTTAGTTGACCCGGAGGCAAAATCGACCTACGAGCAGTACTTC	CASSLVDPEAKSTYEQYF
TRBD2	TRBV2	TRBJ2-7	many	TGTGCCAGTAGAGCGGGGCCCTACGAGCAGTACTTC	CASRAGPYEQYF
TRBD1	TRBV28	TRBJ1-2	-	TGTGCCAGCACGGCAGGGGGAAATGGCTACACCTTC	CASTAGGNGYTF
-	TRBV5-6	TRBJ2-7	few	TGTGCCAGCACCTTACTCCGGGGAGTACAGTCCTACGAGCAGTACTTC	CASTLLRGVQSYEQYF
-	TRBV6-1	TRBJ2-5	few	TGTGCCAGCACCGCTACGATCGGGACCCAGTACTTC	CASTATIGTQYF
-	TRBV6-2/TRBV6-3	TRBJ1-1	-	TGTGCCAGCAGTTACACAAGGGAGGCACTTGGGTATGGCGACACTGAAGCTTTCTTT	CASSYTREALGYGDTEAFF
-	TRBV28	TRBJ1-5	many	TGTGCCAGCAGTCCCTTTAAGCAGCCCCAGCATTTT	CASSPFKQPQHF
TRBD2	TRBV20-1	TRBJ2-3	many	TGCAGTGCTTTAGCGGGAGTTAAGCAGTATTTT	CSALAGVKQYF
TRBD2	TRBV7-9	TRBJ2-7	-	TGTGCCAGCAGCCAGGGACTAGCGGATCCCTACGAGCAGTACTTC	CASSQGLADPYEQYF
TRBD1	TRBV6-5	TRBJ1-1	many	TGTGCCAGCAGTACTGGACAGGGGAGAACTGAAGCTTTCTTT	CASSTGQGRTEAFF
-	TRBV28	TRBJ2-5	many	TGTGCCAGCAGTACCGGACATAAGCAAGAGACCCAGTACTTC	CASSTGHKQETQYF
-	TRBV3-1	TRBJ1-1	-	TGTGCCAGCAGTCCCTCTTGGGGGGGCGGCACTGAAGCTTTCTTT	CASSPSWGGGTEAFF
-	TRBV24-1	TRBJ2-6	few	TGTGCCACCAGTGATTTGTCGGACTCTGGAGCCAACGTCCTGACTTTC	CATSDLSDSGANVLTF
TRBD1	TRBV5-5	TRBJ2-7	-	TGTGCCAGCAGCTTAGACAGGGGGGCCTGGGAGCAGTACTTC	CASSLDRGAWEQYF
TRBD2	TRBV28	TRBJ2-5	many	TGTGCCAGCAGTTTCCGGGAGGGTGTTGTAGAGACCCAGTACTTC	CASSFREGVVETQYF